Sequencing of this T cell receptor (beta chain) was carried out in a study of blood T cell repertoires in COVID-19. Study background: PBMCs, B-cell-depleted T cells, or T cells provided the cDNA or gDNA that made up the material.

Trimming took 6 bases from V and 3 from J, leaving 11 bases between them. Per the germline V gene, CDR1 is ENHRY and CDR2 is SYGVKD. This CDR3 has 13 residues. Original processing notes: Reference gene primer amplification in the assay estimated nucleated cell counts. Sequencing used immunoSEQ multiplex PCR; TCRdb keeps in-frame clones, though not all of them. Clone size and V and J calls were adopted from that table, with D and trimming inferred from the DNA. The sample lists roughly 200,000 clones; roughly 85% were seen once. What was sequenced was peripheral blood. V and J are TRBV10-3 and TRBJ1-1, with unresolved D. The TCR comes from a woman aged 80 or older with acute or convalescent COVID-19. The CDR3 is CAISLSGDTEAFF. Written as DNA, the CDR3 is TGTGCCATCAGCCTAAGTGGTGACACTGAAGCTTTCTTT.